This is a list of T cell receptor beta chains from one sample in a study of shared clonotypes between healthy human individuals. Only in-frame clones appear in the TCRdb table, and some are missing; sequencing was by immunoSEQ multiplex PCR. Of over a million clones in the sample, approximately 98% are singletons; the top ten hold 0.4% to 0.55%. The material sequenced was naive CD4+ T cells sorted from blood. The receptors were gathered from a man aged 30 to 39 in good health. Both conserved end residues are part of each CDR3. D genes are given only for firm matches. The size entry is marked missing in some rows and otherwise reads once, few, many or a size class.

>TRBV7-9|-|-|TRBJ2-5
TGTGCCAGCAGCTTTGGGAAGGACGGGAGCTCGAGAGGAGAGACCCAGTACTTC
CASSFGKDGSSRGETQYF
>TRBV5-1|-|-|TRBJ2-5
TGCGCCAGCAGCTCGGACCGGGAGACCCAGTACTTC
CASSSDRETQYF
>TRBV5-1|-|-|TRBJ2-3
TGCGCCAGCAGCTTGGACGGGAAAAGCACAGATACGCAGTATTTT
CASSLDGKSTDTQYF
>TRBV5-5|-|TRBD2|TRBJ2-1
TGTGCCAGCGCATCACGGGAGGGACTCCCCTACACTGAGCAGTTCTTC
CASASREGLPYTEQFF
>TRBV5-4|-|-|TRBJ1-2
TGTGCCAGCAGCTTGGCGGTAGGAGTCTACACCTTC
CASSLAVGVYTF
>TRBV11-2|-|TRBD1|TRBJ2-3
TGTGCCAGCAGCTTAGGATTCCGGGACAGGAGCACAGATACGCAGTATTTT
CASSLGFRDRSTDTQYF
>TRBV5-1|-|-|TRBJ2-3
TGCGCCAGCAGCTTGGACTTCCCCAGAGATACGCAGTATTTT
CASSLDFPRDTQYF
>TRBV2|-|-|TRBJ2-7
TGTGCCAGCAGTGTCCCGGACTCGACTTCCTACGAGCAGTACTTC
CASSVPDSTSYEQYF
>TRBV5-4|-|TRBD1|TRBJ2-5
TGTGCCAGCAGCCTAACTACCCGACAGGGACCACTGACCCAGTACTTC
CASSLTTRQGPLTQYF
>TRBV18|once|-|TRBJ1-2
TGTGCCAGCTCACCCCTGAACGAAGTCAACTATGGCTACACCTTC
CASSPLNEVNYGYTF
>TRBV2|-|-|TRBJ2-7
TGTGCCAGCAGTTTGAATCCCGGCCCCTACGAGCAGTACTTC
CASSLNPGPYEQYF
>TRBV5-6|once|-|TRBJ2-1
TGTGCCAGCAGCAATTACAGACGGGACTACAATGAGCAGTTCTTC
CASSNYRRDYNEQFF
>TRBV11-2|-|-|TRBJ1-2
TGTGCCAGCAGCTTAGGCCCCCAGCCCTATGGCTACACCTTC
CASSLGPQPYGYTF
>TRBV5-1|-|-|TRBJ1-1
TGCGCCAGCCACTTAGGGGGTCGTCTGAACACTGAAGCTTTCTTT
CASHLGGRLNTEAFF
>TRBV11-2|-|-|TRBJ1-5
TGTGCCAGCAGTTCGAAGCCCAATCAGCCCCAGCATTTT
CASSSKPNQPQHF
>TRBV20-1|-|-|TRBJ2-1
TGCAGTGCTAGATATCTCAATGAGCAGTTCTTC
CSARYLNEQFF
>TRBV19|once|-|TRBJ2-7
TGTGCCAGTAGTACAAGACTAGAGGGTACCTACGAGCAGTACTTC
CASSTRLEGTYEQYF
>TRBV7-7|-|TRBD2|TRBJ2-1
TGTGCTAGCAGCTTGGGACTAGCGGGACCCCCCCAGTTCTTC
CASSLGLAGPPQFF
>TRBV28|-|-|TRBJ2-1
TGTGCCAGCAGTTTCCCTTGGGCGGAGGGAGGCTACAATGAGCAGTTCTTC
CASSFPWAEGGYNEQFF
>TRBV5-1|-|-|TRBJ2-5
TGCGCCAGCAGCTTGGGAGATCTCCAAGAGACCCAGTACTTC
CASSLGDLQETQYF
>TRBV7-2|-|-|TRBJ1-3
TGTGCCAGCAGCCCGCTCCACATGGGCTCTGGAAACACCATATATTTT
CASSPLHMGSGNTIYF
>TRBV4-1|-|-|TRBJ1-5
TGCGCCAGCAGCCCAACGGGAGAGGGTGGGGGGCCCCAGCATTTT
CASSPTGEGGGPQHF
>TRBV28|-|-|TRBJ2-7
TGTGCCAGCAGTTTATTACCCGGCGAGCAGTACTTC
CASSLLPGEQYF
>TRBV7-2|-|-|TRBJ2-7
TGTGCCAGCAGCTTAGACCACTACGAGCAGTACTTC
CASSLDHYEQYF
>TRBV9|-|TRBD2|TRBJ2-1
TGTGCCAGCAGCCAACGGGGACTAGCGGCAGCCTACAATGAGCAGTTCTTC
CASSQRGLAAAYNEQFF
>TRBV29-1|-|TRBD1|TRBJ1-5
TGCAGCGTTCGGACAGGGCGGGACAATCAGCCCCAGCATTTT
CSVRTGRDNQPQHF
>TRBV15|-|TRBD1|TRBJ2-6
TGTGCCACCAGCAGGGGGACAGCCTCTGGGGCCAACGTCCTGACTTTC
CATSRGTASGANVLTF
>TRBV6-5|-|TRBD2|TRBJ2-2
TGTGCCAGCAGCCTAGCGGGAGTAGGGGAGCTGTTTTTT
CASSLAGVGELFF
>TRBV5-1|-|-|TRBJ1-2
TGCGCCAGCAGCTTGCTAAGGGGGAGCGGCGACTACACCTTC
CASSLLRGSGDYTF
>TRBV28|-|-|TRBJ1-3
TGTGCCAGCAGTTTTACAGGGTCCGGAAACACCATATATTTT
CASSFTGSGNTIYF
>TRBV2|-|TRBD2|TRBJ2-1
TGTGCCAGCAAGGGGGAACTAGCGGGCCTATACAATGAGCAGTTCTTC
CASKGELAGLYNEQFF
>TRBV6-6|-|-|TRBJ2-7
TGTGCCAGCAGCCTCGGGACGGTCAACTACGAGCAGTACTTC
CASSLGTVNYEQYF
>TRBV28|-|TRBD2|TRBJ2-7
TGTGCCAGCGCCCCACTAGCGGGAGCCTACGAGCAGTACTTC
CASAPLAGAYEQYF
>TRBV15|-|-|TRBJ2-5
TGTGCCACCAGCAGGAGCAGGGCAGGAGAGACCCAGTACTTC
CATSRSRAGETQYF
>TRBV9|-|-|TRBJ2-1
TGTGCCAGCAGCGCGCTCTCGATGAGCTCCTACAATGAGCAGTTCTTC
CASSALSMSSYNEQFF
>TRBV27|-|-|TRBJ1-3
TGTGCCAGCAGTTTACGGCCAGAGGGAAACACCATATATTTT
CASSLRPEGNTIYF
>TRBV27|once|-|TRBJ2-7
TGTGCCAGCAGGGGGGGACTTTCTCTACCCTACGAGCAGTACTTC
CASRGGLSLPYEQYF
>TRBV2|-|-|TRBJ1-2
TGTGCCAGCAGTGAACAGGGCTATGGCTACACCTTC
CASSEQGYGYTF
>TRBV5-4|-|-|TRBJ2-4
TGTGCCAGCAGCTTGGACAGTGCCCCCGGCATTCAGTACTTC
CASSLDSAPGIQYF
>TRBV2|-|-|TRBJ2-1
TGTGCCAGCAGCTCTAGGGGCAACAATGAGCAGTTCTTC
CASSSRGNNEQFF
>TRBV5-1|-|-|TRBJ2-2
TGCGCCAGCAGCTCGCAGGGTTCTCACGCCGGGGAGCTGTTTTTT
CASSSQGSHAGELFF
>TRBV10-2|-|-|TRBJ1-5
TGCGCCAGCAGTCCCCGGGACAACAATCAGCCCCAGCATTTT
CASSPRDNNQPQHF
>TRBV29-1|-|TRBD2|TRBJ2-1
TGCAGCGCCCGACCAGCGGGAGGGTTGGATGGGCAGTTCTTC
CSARPAGGLDGQFF
>TRBV15|-|-|TRBJ2-7
TGTGCCACCAGCCTTGTCTCGTACTACGAGCAGTACTTC
CATSLVSYYEQYF
>TRBV5-4|few|-|TRBJ1-3
TGTGCCAGCAGCTCAACAGGGACTGGAAACACCATATATTTT
CASSSTGTGNTIYF
>TRBV7-9|-|TRBD2|TRBJ2-7
TGTGCCAGCAGCTTCGCCCCGGCTAGCGGGAGTAACTACGAGCAGTACTTC
CASSFAPASGSNYEQYF
>TRBV27|-|TRBD2|TRBJ2-1
TGTGCCAGCAGTTTAAGACCCCATAGCGGGAGCTCCTACAATGAGCAGTTCTTC
CASSLRPHSGSSYNEQFF
>TRBV2|-|TRBD2|TRBJ2-3
TGTGCCAGCAGTGCCCGACTAGCGAACCATAGCACAGATACGCAGTATTTT
CASSARLANHSTDTQYF
>TRBV29-1|-|-|TRBJ2-1
TGCAGCGTTGGCGTCGGTGAGCAGTTCTTC
CSVGVGEQFF
>TRBV6-6|-|-|TRBJ2-1
TGTGCCAGCAGTTACGCAGAGAGGGGGGGCAATGAGCAGTTCTTC
CASSYAERGGNEQFF
>TRBV19|-|-|TRBJ2-7
TGTGCCAGTAGTATTGGGGAGCGGAGGACCGGCGAGCAGTACTTC
CASSIGERRTGEQYF
>TRBV6-1|-|TRBD2|TRBJ2-1
TGTGCCAGCAACGGACTAGCGGCTGGGAGGAATGAGCAGTTCTTC
CASNGLAAGRNEQFF
>TRBV18|few|-|TRBJ1-2
TGTGCCAGCTCACCGTTGCCAGACTATGGCTACACCTTC
CASSPLPDYGYTF
>TRBV5-4|once|TRBD1|TRBJ2-5
TGTGCCAGCAGCCCGGGTGCGGACAGGGCCCAAGAGACCCAGTACTTC
CASSPGADRAQETQYF
>TRBV6-1|-|-|TRBJ2-1
TGTGCCAGCACCGGAATCTCGGCGAATGAGCAGTTCTTC
CASTGISANEQFF
>TRBV5-1|-|-|TRBJ1-2
TGCGCCAGCAGCTTGACCCCTGATGGCTACACCTTC
CASSLTPDGYTF